Presented here are 16 T cell receptor beta chains from one specimen sequenced in a study of T cells after yellow fever vaccination. TCRdb re-called the 5' RACE reads with MiXCR, one entry per CDR3 protein. The table lists 350,000 to 450,000 distinct CDR3 sequences, more than 5.5% of them singletons. Here the sequenced sample was PBMCs, taken 5 days after the yellow fever booster vaccination. These receptors were obtained from a man aged 30-40 years who received the YFV17D yellow fever vaccine.

CDR3 loop: CSARDGDRGSLEQYF. The CDR3 DNA is TGCAGTGCTAGAGATGGGGACAGGGGGTCTCTCGAGCAGTACTTC. The gene calls are TRBV20-1 and TRBJ2-7; TRBD1 matches at 11 bases. The V segment lost 0 bases and the J segment 6 bases; nucleotides outside the gene matches: 7. The germline V gene has CDR1 DFQATT and CDR2 SNEGSKA (reference sequence). The CDR3 has 15 amino acids.

This clonotype was counted only a few times. The chain recombines TRBV7-9 with TRBJ2-7, with TRBD1 matching over 7 bases. V shed 3 bases, J shed 6 bases, and the junction held 8 bases outside the gene matches. The length of the CDR3 is 14 residues. CDR1 is SEHNR and CDR2 is FQNEAQ in the germline V gene (reference sequence). The CDR3 loop is CASSFHRGTAEQYF. CDR3 bases: TGTGCCAGCAGCTTTCACAGGGGTACGGCCGAGCAGTACTTC.

This clonotype showed up many times. The genes are TRBV29-1 and TRBJ1-2; 7 positions agree with TRBD1. The CDR3 contains 13 residues. With V trimmed by 6 bases and J by 5 bases, 9 bases remained unmatched. Germline CDR1 reads SQVTM; CDR2 reads ANQGSEA. The CDR3: CSVRAAGQYGYTF. CDR3 bases: TGCAGCGTACGGGCAGCGGGACAGTATGGCTACACCTTC.

This clonotype has just a few counts. This chain links TRBV9 with TRBJ2-5; D may be TRBD1 or TRBD2 (5 bases each). Deletions cut 2 bases from V and 4 bases from J, with 9 bases between. This CDR3 region has 13 residues. Germline CDR1 reads SGDLS; CDR2 reads YYNGEE. This CDR3 is CASSVGGTETQYF. CDR3 bases: TGTGCCAGCAGCGTGGGTGGGACAGAGACCCAGTACTTC.

This clonotype turned up a few times. The genes are TRBV6-1 and TRBJ1-1; D unclear. The CDR3 has 15 amino acids. Looked up from germline, CDR1 is MNHNS and CDR2 is SASEGT. Between the trimmed V and J ends, which lost 4 bases and 0 bases, there was a span of 12 bases. The CDR3 DNA is TGTGCCAGCAGTGTAATCCAAGAGATGAACACTGAAGCTTTCTTT. Encoded protein: CASSVIQEMNTEAFF.

This clonotype was counted a few times. The gene calls are TRBV7-8 and TRBJ1-1; no firm D call. Germline CDR1 and CDR2: SGHVS and FQNEAQ. Trimming left V 5 bases short and J 4 bases short, with 11 bases between. The CDR3 contains 13 residues. CDR3 in amino acids: CASSPREITEAFF. For the CDR3, the DNA is TGTGCCAGCAGCCCAAGGGAGATCACTGAAGCTTTCTTT.

V usage is TRBV20-1 and J usage is TRBJ2-7; 13 bases map to TRBD2. The germline gives CDR1 DFQATT, CDR2 SNEGSKA (reference sequence). Losses at the gene ends were 6 bases for V and 0 bases for J; bases not matched to a gene: 14. The CDR3 consists of 18 residues. CDR3 loop: CSARGLGTSGKSSYEQYF. In DNA, the CDR3 is TGCAGTGCGCGAGGACTAGGGACTAGCGGGAAATCCTCCTACGAGCAGTACTTC.

This clonotype was found many times. J is TRBJ2-3 and V is TRBV11-2; no reliable D call. This CDR3 has 13 residues. The germline V gene encodes CDR1 SGHAT and CDR2 FQNNGV. The V gene lost 5 bases and the J gene lost 2 bases, with 8 bases spanning the gap. The CDR3 nucleotides read TGTGCCAGCAGCCCCTACTCCACAGATACGCAGTATTTT. Its translation: CASSPYSTDTQYF.

This chain joins TRBV29-1 and TRBJ1-2; possible D gene TRBD1, 6 bases. Germline V lookup: CDR1 SQVTM, CDR2 ANQGSEA. The CDR3 runs 11 residues. Deletions cut 8 bases from V and 6 bases from J, with 13 bases between. The CDR3: CSTEDSNGYTF. The CDR3 bases are TGCAGCACGGAGGACAGCAATGGCTACACCTTC.

In this sample, this clonotype turned up once. This rearrangement joins TRBV10-3 to TRBJ2-2; TRBD1 aligns across 9 bases. The J segment lost 1 base and the V segment lost 6 bases, leaving 3 bases of the junction unmatched. Germline V lookup: CDR1 ENHRY, CDR2 SYGVKD. CDR3 size: 15 residues. CDR3 nucleotide sequence: TGTGCCATCAGCGGACAGGGGCAGAACACCGGGGAGCTGTTTTTT. Translation: CAISGQGQNTGELFF.

The chain couples TRBV6-1 to TRBJ2-1, with TRBD1 matching over 7 bases. The CDR3 length is 14 residues. Germline loops: CDR1 MNHNS, CDR2 SASEGT. V dropped 6 bases and J dropped 4; count of bases not matched to a gene: 6. CDR3 residues: CASRRNRGYNEQFF. CDR3 bases: TGTGCCAGCAGACGCAACAGGGGATACAATGAGCAGTTCTTC.

The chain carries TRBV20-1 and TRBJ2-1; D is unclear. The CDR3 loop spans 15 amino acids. V lost 4 bases and J lost 8, with 21 bases in between. Germline CDR1 reads DFQATT; CDR2 reads SNEGSKA (reference sequence). The CDR3 is CSAKGLVILGDEQFF. For the CDR3, the DNA is TGCAGTGCTAAAGGCCTCGTAATCTTGGGTGATGAGCAGTTCTTC.

A few counts support this clonotype. CDR3 region: CASRGAGLGEQFF. The CDR3 coding sequence is TGTGCCAGCAGAGGGGCGGGGTTGGGCGAGCAGTTCTTC. The rearrangement links TRBV6-4 to TRBJ2-1; weak D call: TRBD2 (6 bases). Germline V gene data show CDR1 as MRHNA and CDR2 as SNTAGT. V dropped 6 bases and J dropped 10 bases, with 16 bases sitting between them. CDR3 length: 13 residues.

The chain carries TRBV12-3 or TRBV12-4 and TRBJ1-1; weak D call: TRBD1 (6 bases). Trimming stripped 6 bases from V and 3 bases from J, with 11 bases between. This CDR3 has 13 residues. The CDR3 DNA sequence: TGTGCCAGCAGAGTTAACAGGGACACTGAAGCTTTCTTT. Encoded protein: CASRVNRDTEAFF.

This clonotype was seen only a few times. This chain links TRBV7-2 with TRBJ2-4, with 14 bases matching TRBD2. This CDR3 is built from 15 residues. CDR1 is SGHTA, CDR2 FQGNSA, per germline. The V segment lost 4 bases and the J segment 9 bases; nucleotides outside the gene matches: 5. CDR3 nucleotide sequence: TGTGCCAGCAGCTCCTCGGGACTAGCGGGAGCCATTCAGTACTTC. It codes for CASSSSGLAGAIQYF.

J is TRBJ2-7 and V is TRBV6-2 or TRBV6-3, with 8 bases that match TRBD2. V lost 6 bases, J lost 2 bases, and 9 bases stayed unmatched. Germline V gene lookup returns CDR1 MNHEY and CDR2 SVGEGT. The CDR3 sequence is 15 residues long. The CDR3 DNA is TGTGCCAGCAGGGAGGGACTAGTGGATGCCTACGAGCAGTACTTC. This encodes CASREGLVDAYEQYF.